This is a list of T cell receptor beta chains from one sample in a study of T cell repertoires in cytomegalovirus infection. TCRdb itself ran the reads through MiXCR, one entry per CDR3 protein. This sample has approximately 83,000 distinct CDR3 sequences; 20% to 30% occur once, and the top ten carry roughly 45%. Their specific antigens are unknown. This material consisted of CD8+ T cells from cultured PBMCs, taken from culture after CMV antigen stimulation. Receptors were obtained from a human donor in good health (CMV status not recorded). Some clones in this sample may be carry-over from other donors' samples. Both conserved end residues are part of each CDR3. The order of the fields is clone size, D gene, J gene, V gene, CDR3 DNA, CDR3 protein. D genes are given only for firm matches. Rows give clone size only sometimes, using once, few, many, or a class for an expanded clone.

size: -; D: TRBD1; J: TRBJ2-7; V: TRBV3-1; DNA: TGTGCCAGCAGCCAAGCACAGGGGGCGCGAAAAGAGCAGTACTTC; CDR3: CASSQAQGARKEQYF
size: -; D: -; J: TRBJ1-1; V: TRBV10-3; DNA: TGTGCCATCAGTGTTGGGGCTAACACTGAAGCTTTCTTT; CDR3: CAISVGANTEAFF
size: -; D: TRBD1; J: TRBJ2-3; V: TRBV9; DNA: TGTGCCAGCAGCGCGGGACAGGAAAGCACAGATACGCAGTATTTT; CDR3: CASSAGQESTDTQYF
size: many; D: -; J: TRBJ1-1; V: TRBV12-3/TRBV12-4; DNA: TGTGCCAGCAGTTTTCGAGACAGCGAAGCTTTCTTT; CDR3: CASSFRDSEAFF
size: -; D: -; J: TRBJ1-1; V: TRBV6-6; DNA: TGTGCCAGCTCACTCCGGGCGACGACTGAAGCTTTCTTT; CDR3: CASSLRATTEAFF
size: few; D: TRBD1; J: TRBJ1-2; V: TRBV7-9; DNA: TGTGCCAGCAGCTTAGCGGGGGACAGACGTTATGGCTACACCTTC; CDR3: CASSLAGDRRYGYTF
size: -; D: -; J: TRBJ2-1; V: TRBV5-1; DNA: TGCGCCAGCAGCTTCAACGCGAATGAGCAGTTCTTC; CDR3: CASSFNANEQFF
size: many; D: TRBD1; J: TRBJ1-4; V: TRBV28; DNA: TGTGCCAGCTTCCCCCCGTCGAGGGGGCGAGGCCCTAATGAAAAACTGTTTTTT; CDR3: CASFPPSRGRGPNEKLFF
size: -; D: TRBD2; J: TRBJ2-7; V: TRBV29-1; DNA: TGCAGCGTTGAACTAGCGGTTGAGTTGGAGCAGTACTTC; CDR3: CSVELAVELEQYF
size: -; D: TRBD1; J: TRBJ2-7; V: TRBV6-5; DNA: TGTGCCAGCAGTCCGGACAGGGCCCTTTCCTACGAGCAGTACTTC; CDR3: CASSPDRALSYEQYF
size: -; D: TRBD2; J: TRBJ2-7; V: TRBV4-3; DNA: TGCGCCAGCAGCCCGGGACTAGCGGGATTCGACGAGCAGTACTTC; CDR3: CASSPGLAGFDEQYF
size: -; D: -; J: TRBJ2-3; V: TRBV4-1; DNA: TGCGCCAGCAGCCGTATACCTCTCACAGATACGCAGTATTTT; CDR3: CASSRIPLTDTQYF
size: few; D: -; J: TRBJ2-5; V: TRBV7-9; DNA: TGTGCCAGCAGCTTAGAAAGGGGCGGCGCGGGAGAGACCCAGTACTTC; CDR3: CASSLERGGAGETQYF
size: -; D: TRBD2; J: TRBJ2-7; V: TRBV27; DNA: TGTGCCAGCAGTCCGGGACTAGCGGGAGGGTACGAGCAGCACTTC; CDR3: CASSPGLAGGYEQHF
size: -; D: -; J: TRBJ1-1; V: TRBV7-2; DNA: TGTGCCAGCAGCTTAGGTTTGACGGGGAACACTGAAGCTTTCTTT; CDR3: CASSLGLTGNTEAFF
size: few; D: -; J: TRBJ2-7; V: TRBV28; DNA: TGTGCCAGCAGTTTGAAGGGGGTCCACGAGCAGTACTTC; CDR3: CASSLKGVHEQYF
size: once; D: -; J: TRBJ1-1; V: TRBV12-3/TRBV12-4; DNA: TGTGCCAGCACTTTCACTTCGAACACTGAAGCTTTCTTT; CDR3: CASTFTSNTEAFF
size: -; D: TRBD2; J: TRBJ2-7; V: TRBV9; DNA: TGTGCCAGCAGCGTAACAGCGGGGGCCTCCTACGAGCAGTACTTC; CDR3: CASSVTAGASYEQYF
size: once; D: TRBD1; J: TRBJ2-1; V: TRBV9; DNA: TGTGCCAGCAGCGGATGGGACAGGGGGCTCGATGAGCAGTTCTTC; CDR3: CASSGWDRGLDEQFF
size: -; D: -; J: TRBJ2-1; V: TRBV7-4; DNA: TGTGCCAGCTTCCCCGGGGAGGACAATGAGCAGTTCTTC; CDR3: CASFPGEDNEQFF
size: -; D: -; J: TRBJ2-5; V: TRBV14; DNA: TGTGCCAGCAGCCAAGGAGGGGGGCACCAAGAGACCCAGTACTTC; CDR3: CASSQGGGHQETQYF
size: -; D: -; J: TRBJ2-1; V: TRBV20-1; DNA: TGCAGTGCTAGGAAGAGGGGGGACAATGAGCAGTTCTTC; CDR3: CSARKRGDNEQFF
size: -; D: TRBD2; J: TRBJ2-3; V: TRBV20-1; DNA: TGCAGTGCTATAAGGACTAGCGGGGGGCTCACAGATACGCAGTATTTT; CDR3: CSAIRTSGGLTDTQYF
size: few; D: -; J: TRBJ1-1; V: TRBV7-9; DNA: TGTGCCAGCAGCTTAGTTCAGGGAATTGTGCCGAGTATGAACACTGAAGCTTTCTTT; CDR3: CASSLVQGIVPSMNTEAFF
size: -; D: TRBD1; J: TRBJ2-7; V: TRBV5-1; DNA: TGCGCCAGCAGCCGCGATCAGGGGGCGGGGTACGAGCAGTACTTC; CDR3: CASSRDQGAGYEQYF
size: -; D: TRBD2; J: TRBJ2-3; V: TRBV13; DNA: TGTGCCAGCAGCCTGCGGGGGGGACTAGCGGGAGAAGGGGCAGATACGCAGTATTTT; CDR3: CASSLRGGLAGEGADTQYF
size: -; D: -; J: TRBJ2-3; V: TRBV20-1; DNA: TGCAGTGCTCTAGCGAGCTCGCGTGATACGCAGTATTTT; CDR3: CSALASSRDTQYF
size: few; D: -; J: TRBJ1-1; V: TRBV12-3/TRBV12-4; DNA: TGTGCCAGCAGTTTCGGGCAGGGACTATACACTGAAGCTTTCTTT; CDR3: CASSFGQGLYTEAFF